The 11 T cell receptor beta chains below all came from one sample that was sequenced in a study of cytomegalovirus exposure and HLA in healthy donors. The protocol was immunoSEQ multiplex PCR, while the TCRdb copy is restricted to in-frame clones and leaves out a portion. Seen here are 150,000 to 200,000 clones, about 89% observed once, and the top ten hold 6% to 8%. The sample taken for sequencing was PBMCs. The receptors were sampled from a man under 40 in good health and CMV-seropositive.

V gene TRBV11-2 combines with J gene TRBJ1-1, with D uncertain. Trimming took off 5 bases at V and 5 bases at J, with 9 bases between the two ends. The germline V gene has CDR1 SGHAT and CDR2 FQNNGV. This CDR3 is built from 12 residues. Written as DNA, the CDR3 is TGTGCCAGCAGCCAAGCGGGGACTGAAGCTTTCTTT. Translating gives CASSQAGTEAFF.

This clone was picked up one time. The chain has TRBV11-3 and TRBJ1-2, with D unresolved. CDR3 size: 13 residues. V was pared by 7 bases and J by 8 bases, with 17 bases between. Germline CDR1 is SGHNT and CDR2 is YENEEA. CDR3 sequence: CASKISGARGYTF. The CDR3 bases are TGTGCCAGCAAAATTTCGGGCGCGAGGGGCTACACCTTC.

The rearrangement joins TRBV18 to TRBJ2-7; TRBD2 agrees at 8 bases. CDR1 is KGHSH and CDR2 is LQKENI in the germline V gene. There are 12 residues in the CDR3. The V and J ends lost 8 bases and 9 bases, in that order; junction bases with no gene match: 9. The CDR3 sequence: CASHVSGGWQYF. In DNA, the CDR3 is TGTGCCAGCCATGTCAGCGGGGGCTGGCAGTACTTC.

The rearrangement links TRBV7-9 to TRBJ2-1, with D perhaps TRBD2 (6 bases). The CDR3 is 12 amino acids. Between the trimmed V and J ends, which lost 8 bases and 7 bases, there was a span of 12 bases. CDR1 is SEHNR, CDR2 FQNEAQ, per germline (reference sequence). The CDR3 spells CASQLGGNEQFF. CDR3 nucleotides: TGTGCCAGCCAACTAGGAGGGAATGAGCAGTTCTTC.

The chain carries TRBV29-1 and TRBJ1-1; D is possibly TRBD1 (6 bases). The CDR3 runs 13 residues. Germline V lookup: CDR1 SQVTM, CDR2 ANQGSEA. Trimming left V 6 bases short and J 7 bases short, with 18 bases between. The CDR3 bases are TGCAGCGTCCAAAAAGGGGGGCTCGGTGAAGCTTTCTTT. This encodes CSVQKGGLGEAFF.

This clone was observed a few times. This sequence joins TRBV27 and TRBJ1-2; D gene uncertain. V lost 8 bases and J 7 bases, leaving 14 bases between the germline ends. CDR1 MNHEY and CDR2 SMNVEV come from the germline V gene (reference sequence). This CDR3 region has 12 residues. This CDR3 reads CASAGRAGGYTF. The CDR3, as DNA: TGTGCCAGCGCTGGGAGGGCGGGTGGCTACACCTTC.

The chain recombines TRBV9 with TRBJ1-4; possible D gene TRBD1, 6 bases. Germline CDR1 reads SGDLS; CDR2 reads YYNGEE. The CDR3 length is 15 residues. V was shortened by 1 base and J by 6 bases, with 13 bases between the two germline ends. The CDR3: CASSVNGEGDEKLFF. DNA for the CDR3: TGTGCCAGCAGCGTAAATGGGGAGGGGGATGAAAAACTGTTTTTT.

The V gene is TRBV7-3, the J gene TRBJ2-1, with TRBD2 matching 16 bases. This CDR3 is built from 21 residues. Germline values: CDR1 SGHTA, CDR2 FQGTGA. Trimming removed 5 bases from V and 2 bases from J; junction bases left unmatched: 15. In DNA, the CDR3 is TGTGCCAGCAGCCCGCGCGACTCCGGGACTAGCGGGAGGGGGGCCTACAATGAGCAGTTCTTC. It codes for CASSPRDSGTSGRGAYNEQFF.

In its sample, this clone was seen once. The chain is built from TRBV7-3 and TRBJ1-1; 8 bases line up with TRBD1. The CDR3 has 16 residues. V trimming: 5 bases; J trimming: 4 bases; junction bases outside the gene matches: 12. Germline-derived CDR1 and CDR2 are SGHTA and FQGTGA. CDR3 protein: CASSGGQGSVGTEAFF. The CDR3, as DNA: TGTGCCAGCAGCGGTGGACAGGGCTCGGTAGGCACTGAAGCTTTCTTT.

J is TRBJ1-6 and V is TRBV7-2; possible D gene TRBD1, 5 bases. The CDR3 totals 18 residues. Trimming took off 6 bases at V and 0 bases at J, with 18 bases between the two ends. CDR1 is SGHTA, CDR2 FQGNSA, per germline. CDR3 coding DNA: TGTGCCAGCAGGTACTATCCTGGGGCAAGCTCCTATAATTCACCCCTCCACTTT. Its protein is CASRYYPGASSYNSPLHF.

The chain couples TRBV10-2 to TRBJ1-1; weak D call: TRBD1 (6 bases). V was clipped by 6 bases and J by 3 bases, with 11 bases between them. Germline V gives CDR1 WSHSY, CDR2 SAAADI. The CDR3 is 13 amino acids. The CDR3 sequence is CASRDGTHTEAFF. CDR3 DNA: TGCGCCAGCAGGGATGGGACACACACTGAAGCTTTCTTT.